A selection of T cell receptor beta chains follows, all from one sample in a study of blood T cell repertoires in COVID-19. TCRdb's table, derived via immunoSEQ multiplex PCR, lists solely in-frame clones and lacks some. In the table there are over 150,000 clones, roughly 84% of which are singletons. The sequencing sample was made of peripheral blood. Receptors were obtained from a woman of 80 years or more with active or convalescent COVID-19. The CDR3 runs from the conserved cysteine through the conserved F or W. D genes are given only for firm matches. Size values are once, few and many counts, or a class for expanded clones, and some rows have none.

J gene	clone size	V gene	D gene	CDR3 DNA	CDR3 protein
TRBJ1-5	NA	TRBV6-1	NA	TGTGCCAGCAGTGAATCGGCGGCGGGTCAGCCCCAGCATTTT	CASSESAAGQPQHF
TRBJ2-1	NA	TRBV2	NA	TGTGCCAGCAGTGGTCAGGGTTACAATGAGCAGTTCTTC	CASSGQGYNEQFF
TRBJ1-1	few	TRBV6-2/TRBV6-3	NA	TGTGCCAGCAGTTACTACGCAGGGAACACTGAAGCTTTCTTT	CASSYYAGNTEAFF
TRBJ2-7	NA	TRBV15	TRBD1	TGTGCCACCGGTACCGGGACAGGGATATACGAGCAGTACTTC	CATGTGTGIYEQYF
TRBJ2-1	NA	TRBV29-1	TRBD2	TGCAGCGTGGGGACTAGCATCGATGAGCAGTTCTTC	CSVGTSIDEQFF
TRBJ1-1	NA	TRBV6-5	TRBD1	TGTGCCAGCAGTAAATTGACAGGGGAAGCTTTCTTT	CASSKLTGEAFF
TRBJ1-2	NA	TRBV10-2	TRBD1	TGCGCCAGCAGTGAAGACAGGGATGGCTACACCTTC	CASSEDRDGYTF
TRBJ2-1	once	TRBV7-8	NA	TGTGCCAGCAGCTTAGTGGCGGGCTCCTACAATGAGCAGTTCTTC	CASSLVAGSYNEQFF
TRBJ2-3	once	TRBV9	TRBD2	TGTGCCAGCAGCCCCGGGACTAGGGGGGGGCAGAGGACAGATACGCAGTATTTT	CASSPGTRGGQRTDTQYF
TRBJ2-2	NA	TRBV10-3	NA	TGTGCCATCAGTGGGTCACTAGGTAACACCGGGGAGCTGTTTTTT	CAISGSLGNTGELFF
TRBJ2-6	NA	TRBV19	TRBD1	TGTGCCAGTAGAAAAGAGATGGACAGGGGGCTCACTATAAGCTCTGGGGCCAACGTCCTGACTTTC	CASRKEMDRGLTISSGANVLTF
TRBJ2-3	NA	TRBV5-1	TRBD2	TGCGCCAGCAGCTTGGCCAAAGGTGCGGGAGCAGGAGATACGCAGTATTTT	CASSLAKGAGAGDTQYF
TRBJ2-4	NA	TRBV6-5	TRBD2	TGTGCCAGCAGAGCTAGCGGGAGCTCGAACATTCAGTACTTC	CASRASGSSNIQYF
TRBJ2-7	NA	TRBV21-1	NA	TGTGCCAGCAGCAAAGGGGGAGACCCACCCTACGAGCAGTACTTC	CASSKGGDPPYEQYF
TRBJ2-7	NA	TRBV6-1	NA	TGTGCCAGCAGTGAAGTCCCAGGGGCACGAGGTGAGCAGTACTTC	CASSEVPGARGEQYF
TRBJ2-2	NA	TRBV30	TRBD2	TGTGCCTGGAGCGGACTAGCGGGAGGGTCCGGGGAGCTGTTTTTT	CAWSGLAGGSGELFF
TRBJ2-2	NA	TRBV19	NA	TGTGCCAGTTCGGACTATCCTGGCGGGGAGCTGTTTTTT	CASSDYPGGELFF
TRBJ2-1	NA	TRBV4-1	TRBD2	TGCGCCAGCAGCCAACTCCTAGCGGGAGGGCCTCGATCCTACAATGAGCAGTTCTTC	CASSQLLAGGPRSYNEQFF
TRBJ1-1	NA	TRBV5-1	NA	TGCGCCAGCAGCTTTGGAACAGACACTGAAGCTTTCTTT	CASSFGTDTEAFF
TRBJ2-3	NA	TRBV9	TRBD2	TGTGCCAGCAGCGTAGTCGCGGCGGGAGGGCCTGGGAATACGCAGTATTTT	CASSVVAAGGPGNTQYF
TRBJ1-6	NA	TRBV18	TRBD1	TGTGCCAGCTCATCCGGACAGGGAAGGTCACCCCTCCACTTT	CASSSGQGRSPLHF
TRBJ2-2	NA	TRBV3-1/TRBV3-2	TRBD1	TGTGCCAGCAGCCAACCGGGACAGGGTATCGCCGGGGAGCTGTTTTTT	CASSQPGQGIAGELFF
TRBJ1-3	NA	TRBV4-2	NA	TGTGCCAGCAGCCAAGTGGGGGGGGGAAACACCATATATTTT	CASSQVGGGNTIYF
TRBJ2-1	NA	TRBV4-2	TRBD2	TGTGCCAGCAGCCAGCAGCGGGGCCCTGGGGGTGAGCAGTTCTTC	CASSQQRGPGGEQFF
TRBJ1-3	NA	TRBV11-2	NA	TGTGCCAGCAGCTTAGTGGCAGGGTCCCAGACAAACACCATATATTTT	CASSLVAGSQTNTIYF
TRBJ2-3	once	TRBV7-2	TRBD2	TGTGCCAGCAGCTTAGTGGGACTAGCGGGAATTAGCACAGATACGCAGTATTTT	CASSLVGLAGISTDTQYF
TRBJ2-3	NA	TRBV9	NA	TGTGCCCCTTGTAGGCGGCACCCCACAGATACGCAGTATTTT	CAPCRRHPTDTQYF
TRBJ1-4	NA	TRBV19	NA	TGTGCCAGTAGTATACCCAGGGTTAGTGAAAAACTGTTTTTT	CASSIPRVSEKLFF
TRBJ1-1	few	TRBV6-5	NA	TGTGCCAGCAGAGTAGAACAGGGTGACAGAGCGGCTTTCTTT	CASRVEQGDRAAFF
TRBJ2-7	NA	TRBV6-5	TRBD1	TGTGCCAGCAAGAGGCAGGGGGTAATCTACGAGCAGTACTTC	CASKRQGVIYEQYF
TRBJ2-1	once	TRBV7-9	TRBD2	TGTGCCAGCAGCGGCGGGACTACCTCCTACAATGAGCAGTTCTTC	CASSGGTTSYNEQFF
TRBJ2-3	NA	TRBV6-5	TRBD2	TGTGCCAGCAGTTACTCCGGGACTAGCGACACAGATACGCAGTATTTT	CASSYSGTSDTDTQYF
TRBJ2-1	NA	TRBV5-4	TRBD2	TGTGCCAGCAGTCGGCGTGCGGGAGGGGGTTACAATGAGCAGTTCTTC	CASSRRAGGGYNEQFF
TRBJ2-5	NA	TRBV7-9	TRBD1	TGTGCCAGCAGCTTACTTATGCAGGGGGCCTACTTC	CASSLLMQGAYF